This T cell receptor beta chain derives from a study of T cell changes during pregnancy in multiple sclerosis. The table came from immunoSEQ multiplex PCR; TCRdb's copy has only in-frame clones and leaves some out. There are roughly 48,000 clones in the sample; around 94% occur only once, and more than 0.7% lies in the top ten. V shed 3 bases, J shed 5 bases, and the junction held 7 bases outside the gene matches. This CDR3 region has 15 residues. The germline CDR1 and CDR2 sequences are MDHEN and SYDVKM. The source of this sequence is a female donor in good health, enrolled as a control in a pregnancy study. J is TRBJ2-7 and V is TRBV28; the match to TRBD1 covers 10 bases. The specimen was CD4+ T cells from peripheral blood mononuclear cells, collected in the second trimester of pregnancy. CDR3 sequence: CASSFLRDRGHEQYF. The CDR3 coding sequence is TGTGCCAGCAGTTTTCTCAGGGACAGGGGCCACGAGCAGTACTTC. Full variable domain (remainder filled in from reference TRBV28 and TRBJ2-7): DVKVTQSSRYLVKRTGEKVFLECVQDMDHENMFWYRQDPGLGLRLIYFSYDVKMKEKGDIPEGYSVSREKKERFSLILESASTNQTSMYLCASSFLRDRGHEQYFGPGTRLTVT.